This paragraph covers one T cell receptor beta chain sequence. These data are taken from a study of T cell changes during pregnancy in multiple sclerosis. TCRdb's copy holds only in-frame clones and misses some; the assay was immunoSEQ multiplex PCR. Seen here are about 40,000 clones, 92% observed once, and the top ten hold 10% to 15%. V trimming: 4 bases; J trimming: 4 bases; junction bases outside the gene matches: 17. Germline CDR1 GTSNPN, CDR2 SVGIG (reference sequence). This CDR3 comprises 18 residues. The specimen comprised CD8+ T cells from peripheral blood mononuclear cells, sampled in the first trimester of pregnancy. The V and J genes are TRBV30 and TRBJ1-3, with 9 bases lining up with TRBD1. This sequence originates from a female donor with multiple sclerosis, enrolled in a pregnancy study. CDR3 protein: CAWTDNILQGAAGNTIYF. The CDR3 region has the DNA TGTGCCTGGACCGATAATATTCTACAGGGGGCGGCCGGAAACACCATATATTTT.